The sequence of this T cell receptor beta chain was determined in a study of T cells in women clearing cervical HPV infection (dated by TCRdb to 2016 to 2019). In the study overall: The cases were 20 to 25 women with histologically confirmed HPV16-related CIN3 or worse, and 2 of these cases were invasive cancers. The controls were some 23 women whose single incident HPV16 infection cleared within 12 months with no development of precancer or cancer. Blood from cases was collected at the visit where the lesion was first found, while blood from controls was collected once the infection could no longer be detected. Among cases, blood sampling occurred a median of roughly 160 days after lesion detection, with an interquartile range of 90 to 200 days. HLA typing was available for only a few women, so HLA type could not be excluded as a confounder. Nested within Costa Rica's Guanacaste HPV Natural History Study, an exploratory proof-of-principle case-control study compared TCR repertoires across cervical HPV16 outcomes. Cases and controls were matched on year of sample collection and on age within five years. Cases had a median age of about 34 years and controls had a median age of about 41, with no significant differences in baseline characteristics. The parent cohort enrolled around 10,000 women aged 18 or older in Guanacaste, Costa Rica, during about 1993 to 1994 and followed them for around 7 years. Five blinded duplicates per group were added as quality controls, so that 60 or so samples were obtained: 50 or so participants and around 10 replicates. On the study overall, not on this receptor specifically: Cases had lower TRBV6-7 relative abundance than controls (about 0.1% versus 0.15%; Bonferroni P = 0.0008). Significantly higher TCR repertoire richness was observed in CIN3+ cases than in controls across sequencing depths, whereas no difference in evenness was found. Because the number of T cells per sample was unknown, the richness differences could reflect varying T-cell content rather than repertoire biology. Random forest classifiers that combined richness and V gene abundances separated cases from controls with an estimated AUC of about 0.8. Because of the cross-sectional design, the study could not determine whether the associations came before infection or resulted from infection, and neither effector/memory subsets nor HPV-specific T cells were isolated.

Every participant had a single incident cervical HPV16 infection, and prevalent HPV16 infections were excluded. Cervical HPV DNA was detected with MY09/MY11 PCR, and genotyping was done by dot-blot hybridization. Roughly 16 mL of heparinized blood were centrifuged, and the buffy coat was split into aliquots, frozen at -30 degrees C, and then kept at -80 degrees C. QIAGEN kits were used to extract genomic DNA from the buffy coat specimens. The immunoSEQ assay used multiplex PCR to amplify TCR beta CDR3 regions from an average of around 1,200 ng of genomic DNA per sample. To correct primer bias, the assay used a complete synthetic TCR repertoire to set an amplification baseline. Amplicons were sequenced on the Illumina platform. Per the source publication's procedure: Sequences were error-corrected by clustering with frequency ratios and a modified nearest-neighbor algorithm and were then analyzed in the immunoSEQ Analyzer with IMGT gene definitions. TCR richness and evenness were averaged over 20 rarefaction repeats at each rarefaction depth, excluding samples with fewer sequences than the depth. V, D and J gene relative abundances were compared between groups with Wilcoxon rank sum tests, applying FDR correction. Blinded duplicates gave an intraclass correlation of approximately 96% for TCR richness and an average of 76.4% across 66 gene segments. In its TCRdb copy, this immuneACCESS table keeps in-frame sequences only and misses some clones. Where compared with another copy, unresolved V genes explain less than half of these, and the others have no known cause. The V and J calls and clone size come from that table; D and trimming were worked out from the DNA. This sample's table has entries for roughly 40,000 clones. The top ten clonotypes cover 4.5% to 6% of the sample.

Spanning cysteine to phenylalanine, the CDR3 consists of 14 amino acids. The DNA has 33 bases, all within the CDR3, and is read from base 1. V drops 4 bases and J drops 2 bases, leaving 12 bases in between. CDR1 and CDR2 (SGHAT, FQNNGV) derive from the germline V gene. A remark on this clone: No cognate antigen has been identified for it. The read stops 3 residues short of the end of the CDR3; the missing end is completed from the germline J gene.

The sequence was obtained from a woman aged 18 to 75 with a cervical HPV16 infection that either progressed to CIN3+ or cleared (not recorded which). Sequencing input: blood buffy coat. The chain links TRBV11-2 with TRBJ2-7; TRBD1 is perhaps the D gene, given 7 matching bases. The CDR3 loop reads CASSSAGQTYEQYF. CDR3 DNA, as far as it was read: TGTGCCAGCAGCTCCGCGGGACAGACCTACGAG.